This T cell receptor (beta chain) was sequenced during a study of type 1 regulatory T cells. Study overall: An in vitro protocol generated T-allo10, a Tr1-enriched, alloantigen-specific CD4 T cell product.

From germline, CDR1 is SGHNT and CDR2 YYREEE (reference sequence). The CDR3 length is 15 residues. The ends were cut back, 2 bases at V and 5 bases at J, with 16 bases in the middle. This clonotype was seen a few times. Antigen unknown. TCRdb passed the reads through MiXCR, listing each CDR3 protein once. The table lists roughly 68,000 distinct CDR3 sequences, roughly three fifths of them singletons. The V gene is TRBV5-4, the J gene TRBJ2-5; a weak D match, TRBD2 (6 bases). Sequencing was done on a sample of cultured T cells, either the whole culture or a sorted T cell fraction (not recorded which). Subset meaning: Tr1-enriched cell product generated in vitro against host alloantigens. The receptor comes from a human donor in good health. The CDR3 protein is CASSFGGIKTETQYF. In nucleotides, the CDR3 is TGTGCCAGCAGCTTTGGGGGGATAAAGACTGAGACCCAGTACTTC.